This T cell receptor beta chain emerged from a study of CXCR3-negative and CXCR3-positive naive CD8 T cells. In the study overall: The total count of TRB reads reached approximately 150 million, and each library contributed about 1.5 +/- 0.3 million. Study-level findings and limits: TRB CDR3 properties were used to infer TCR strength, and surface CD5 was comparable between naive subsets. Hydrophobicity was higher for TRB CDR3s found in CXCR3-positive naive cells than in CXCR3-negative naive cells.

Comments on this clonotype: Its antigen is still unknown.

Every individual CD8+ T cell subset underwent sorting in triplicate at a few hundred thousand cells apiece. Each TRB cDNA library was prepared by 5' RACE (with UMI labels). With the 5' RACE reads reprocessed, TCRdb shows one record per CDR3 protein and no DNA. The specimen's table records some 54,000 distinct CDR3 sequences. The receptor comes from a human donor in good health. Some clones in this sample may be carry-over from other donors' samples. The sample comprised naive CXCR3+ CD8+ T cells from blood. Specified subset: CD45RO-CCR7+CD27+CD95- naive CD8+ T cells expressing CXCR3 (TNR3+).

The CDR3 protein is CASSLLGDEQFF. The chain joins TRBV12-3 or TRBV12-4 to TRBJ2-1; TCRdb returns TRBD2, unconfirmable since there is no DNA. CDR3 length equals 12 residues.